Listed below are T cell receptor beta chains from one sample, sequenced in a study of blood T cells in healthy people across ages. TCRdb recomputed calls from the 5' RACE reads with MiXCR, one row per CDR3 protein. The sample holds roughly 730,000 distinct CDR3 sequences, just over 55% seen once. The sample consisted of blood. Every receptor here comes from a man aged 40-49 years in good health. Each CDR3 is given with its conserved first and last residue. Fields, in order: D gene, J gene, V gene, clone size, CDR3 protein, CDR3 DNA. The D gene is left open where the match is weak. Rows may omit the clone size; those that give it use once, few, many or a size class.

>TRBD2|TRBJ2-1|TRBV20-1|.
CSALRVLAGGLDDEQFF
TGCAGTGCGCTAAGAGTACTAGCGGGGGGACTCGACGATGAGCAGTTCTTC
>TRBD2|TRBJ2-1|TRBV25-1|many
CASSRAGGYNEQFF
TGTGCCAGCAGTAGGGCGGGGGGGTACAATGAGCAGTTCTTC
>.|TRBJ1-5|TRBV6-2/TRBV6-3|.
CASSAVGGINQPQHF
TGTGCCAGCAGTGCCGTAGGGGGAATTAATCAGCCCCAGCATTTT
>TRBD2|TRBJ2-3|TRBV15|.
CATSRGRGATDTQYF
TGTGCCACCAGCAGAGGGCGGGGGGCCACAGATACGCAGTATTTT
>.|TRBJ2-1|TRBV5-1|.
CASSPLRNNEQFF
TGCGCCAGCAGCCCTTTACGCAACAATGAGCAGTTCTTC
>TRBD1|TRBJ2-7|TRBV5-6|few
CASSPPGTAMNEQYF
TGTGCCAGCAGCCCCCCGGGGACAGCAATGAACGAGCAGTACTTC
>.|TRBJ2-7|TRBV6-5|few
CASSYTSSTEAYEQYF
TGTGCCAGCAGTTACACCTCTTCCACCGAAGCCTACGAGCAGTACTTC
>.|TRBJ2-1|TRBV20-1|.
CSARSGTINEQFF
TGCAGTGCTAGATCCGGGACAATCAATGAGCAGTTCTTC
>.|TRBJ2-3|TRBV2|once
CASSDLWRRGSTDTQYF
TGTGCCAGCAGTGACCTCTGGCGGCGAGGTTCCACAGATACGCAGTATTTT
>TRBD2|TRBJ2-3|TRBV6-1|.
CASSAGLASDTQYF
TGTGCCAGCAGTGCGGGACTAGCGTCAGATACGCAGTATTTT
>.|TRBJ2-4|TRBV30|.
CAWSRGGLGVNIQYF
TGTGCCTGGAGTAGAGGGGGGCTCGGGGTAAACATTCAGTACTTC
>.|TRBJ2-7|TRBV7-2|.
CASSSWPDLPYEQYF
TGTGCCAGCAGCTCTTGGCCCGACCTCCCCTACGAGCAGTACTTC
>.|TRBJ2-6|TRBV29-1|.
CSVSSPGVTNVLTF
TGCAGCGTTTCCTCCCCGGGGGTCACCAACGTCCTGACTTTC
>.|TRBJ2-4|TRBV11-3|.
CASSLGDSGGGNIQYF
TGTGCCAGCAGCTTAGGAGATTCCGGGGGCGGAAACATTCAGTACTTC
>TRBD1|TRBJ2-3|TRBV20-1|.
CSASIQGESTDTQYF
TGCAGTGCTTCTATACAGGGGGAGAGCACAGATACGCAGTATTTT
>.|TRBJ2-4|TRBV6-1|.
CASSEGLGQQYF
TGTGCCAGCAGTGAAGGACTAGGGCAGCAGTACTTC
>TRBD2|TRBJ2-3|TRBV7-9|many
CASSLAGGNTDTQYF
TGTGCCAGCAGCTTAGCCGGGGGGAACACAGATACGCAGTATTTT
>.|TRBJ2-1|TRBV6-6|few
CASKQSSYNEQFF
TGTGCCAGTAAACAGAGCTCCTACAATGAGCAGTTCTTC
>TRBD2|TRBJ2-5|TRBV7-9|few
CASSPGTSGSTEETQYF
TGTGCCAGCAGCCCAGGGACTAGCGGGAGTACCGAAGAGACCCAGTACTTC
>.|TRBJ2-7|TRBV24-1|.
CATSDTGLYEQYF
TGTGCCACCAGCGACACAGGACTCTACGAGCAGTACTTC
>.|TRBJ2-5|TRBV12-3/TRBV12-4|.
CASSLQGTQETQYF
TGTGCCAGCAGTTTACAGGGGACCCAAGAGACCCAGTACTTC
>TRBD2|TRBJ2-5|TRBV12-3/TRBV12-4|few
CASSVLAGAETQYF
TGTGCCAGCAGTGTACTAGCGGGGGCTGAGACCCAGTACTTC
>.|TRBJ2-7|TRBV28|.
CASSWTTRVGNEQYF
TGTGCCAGCAGTTGGACTACGCGGGTCGGCAATGAGCAGTACTTC
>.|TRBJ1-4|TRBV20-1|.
CSARLFWTAEKLFF
TGCAGTGCTAGGCTATTTTGGACAGCTGAAAAACTGTTTTTT
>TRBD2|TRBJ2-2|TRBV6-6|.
CASRDLLAGVTGELFF
TGTGCCAGCAGGGACTTACTAGCGGGGGTCACCGGGGAGCTGTTTTTT
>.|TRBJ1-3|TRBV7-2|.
CASSPESGNTIYF
TGTGCCAGCAGCCCAGAATCTGGAAACACTATATATTTT
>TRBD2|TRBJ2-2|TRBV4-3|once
CASSHSSGRRDTGELFF
TGCGCCAGCAGCCATTCTAGCGGGAGGCGAGACACCGGGGAGCTGTTTTTT
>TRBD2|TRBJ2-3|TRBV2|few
CASKKTSGGQDTQYF
TGTGCCAGCAAGAAAACAAGCGGGGGGCAAGATACGCAGTATTTT
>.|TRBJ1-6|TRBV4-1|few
CASSQEPQGHSPLHF
TGCGCCAGCAGCCAAGAGCCACAGGGCCATTCACCCCTCCACTTT
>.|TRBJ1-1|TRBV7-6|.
CASSLGTEAEAFF
TGTGCCAGCAGCTTAGGGACAGAAGCCGAAGCTTTCTTT
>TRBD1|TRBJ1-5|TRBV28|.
CASSFLQGAGQPQHF
TGTGCCAGCAGTTTCCTACAGGGGGCTGGTCAGCCCCAGCATTTT
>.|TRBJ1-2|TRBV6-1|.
CASSFLRGYTF
TGTGCCAGCAGTTTTCTAAGGGGCTACACCTTC